A single sample gave rise to the 29 T cell receptor beta chains below, sequenced in a study of PD-1 blockade in classical Hodgkin lymphoma. The time point denotes: cycle 4 day 1 (C4D1), after 5 to 7 weeks of nivolumab. The patients all showed relapse after autologous stem cell transplantation, while their brentuximab vedotin exposure varied. Clones were sequenced by immunoSEQ multiplex PCR, and TCRdb holds only the in-frame ones, with some missing. The sample has approximately 93,000 clones; around 78% are singletons. The sequencing here drew on peripheral blood mononuclear cells (PBMCs), taken before the fourth cycle of nivolumab. Receptors originate from a human donor with classical Hodgkin lymphoma.

A few counts support this clone. The chain has TRBV2 and TRBJ1-6; tentative D call: TRBD1 (5 bases). The V gene lost 10 bases and the J gene lost 6 bases, with 13 bases spanning the gap. The V gene's germline CDR1 is SNHLY and CDR2 FYNNEI. The CDR3 is made up of 13 amino acids. As DNA, the CDR3 is TGTGCCACCCAGCCTGGGGGTAATTCACCCCTCCACTTT. This sequence encodes CATQPGGNSPLHF.

This clone qualifies as medium-sized. Other nucleotide sequences in the sample specify the same CDR3. The chain employs TRBV7-9 and TRBJ2-7; 8 nucleotides align to TRBD1. V lost 1 base and J lost 5; bases outside the gene matches: 4. Germline values: CDR1 SEHNR, CDR2 FQNEAQ (reference sequence). The CDR3 loop spans 14 amino acids. The CDR3 DNA is TGTGCCAGCAGCTTAGGATCGACAGGGGACGAGCAGTACTTC. Its translation: CASSLGSTGDEQYF.

This clone was recorded a few times. The chain employs TRBV6-1 and TRBJ2-3; the D gene is possibly TRBD1 (5 bases). The CDR3 extends over 14 amino acids. V lost 2 bases, J lost 0 bases, and 6 bases lay in between. Germline V gene data show CDR1 as MNHNS and CDR2 as SASEGT. CDR3 loop: CASSEQGSTDTQYF. CDR3 bases: TGTGCCAGCAGTGAACAGGGCAGCACAGATACGCAGTATTTT.

V usage is TRBV18 and J usage is TRBJ2-5, with 9 bases identical to TRBD1. From germline, CDR1 is KGHSH and CDR2 LQKENI. There are 16 residues in the CDR3. The ends lost 4 bases at V and 4 bases at J; junction bases unmatched: 10. The CDR3 region has the DNA TGTGCCAGCTCACGATGGACAGGGGCGGATTTAGAGACCCAGTACTTC. Its protein product is CASSRWTGADLETQYF.

V is TRBV25-1 and J is TRBJ2-7; the match to TRBD1 covers 12 bases. Unmatched junction bases numbered 4, after V lost 1 base and J lost 3 bases. There are 16 residues in the CDR3. Germline CDR1 and CDR2: MGHDK and SYGVNS. The CDR3 DNA sequence: TGTGCCAGCAGTGAATTAGGGACAGGGGGCTTCTACGAGCAGTACTTC. It encodes CASSELGTGGFYEQYF.

The chain is built from TRBV6-6 and TRBJ1-5; 11 nucleotides line up with TRBD1. Germline V gives CDR1 MNHNY, CDR2 SVGAGI (reference sequence). V was clipped by 6 bases and J by 6 bases; unmatched bases: 7. CDR3 size: 15 residues. CDR3 DNA sequence: TGTGCCAGCAGCTCGTGGACAGGGGGCTTTCAGCCCCAGCATTTT. Encoded protein: CASSSWTGGFQPQHF.

The V and J genes are TRBV12-5 and TRBJ2-3, with TRBD2 matching 8 bases. The trim removed 7 bases at V and 4 bases at J, leaving 10 bases unmatched. The CDR3 runs to 15 residues. Germline CDR1 LGHNT, CDR2 FRNRAP. This CDR3 is CASAPSGGRADTQYF. The CDR3 coding sequence is TGTGCTAGTGCCCCCTCGGGGGGGCGGGCAGATACGCAGTATTTT.

This clone was found a few times. The chain carries TRBV6-5 and TRBJ1-2; 9 bases align to TRBD1. The CDR3 is 12 residues long. The germline V gene has CDR1 MNHEY and CDR2 SVGAGI. Trimming at V came to 8 bases and at J to 4 bases, leaving 2 bases not matched to a gene. The CDR3 sequence is CASGDRVYGYTF. The DNA of the CDR3 is TGTGCCAGCGGGGACAGGGTCTATGGCTACACCTTC.

This clone is a singleton in its sample. V is TRBV27 and J is TRBJ2-7; 11 bases line up with TRBD2. CDR1 and CDR2 from the germline V gene are MNHEY and SMNVEV (reference sequence). The CDR3 covers 14 residues. V shed 7 bases, J shed 3 bases, and the junction held 5 bases outside the gene matches. Here the CDR3 DNA reads TGTGCCAGCATGTTAACTAGCGGGAGCTACGAGCAGTACTTC. Translating it yields CASMLTSGSYEQYF.

J is TRBJ1-2 and V is TRBV4-3; 8 bases match TRBD1. Germline CDR1 and CDR2: LGHNA and YSLEER. The CDR3 extends over 13 amino acids. V lost 2 bases to trimming and J lost 7 bases; unmatched junction nucleotides: 3. The DNA for the CDR3 is TGCGCCAGCAGCCAACAGGGGGCTGGTGGCTACACCTTC. It specifies CASSQQGAGGYTF.

This chain uses TRBV11-2 with TRBJ1-3; TRBD1 matches 8 bases. Germline CDR1 SGHAT, CDR2 FQNNGV. This CDR3 has 16 residues. The J segment lost 2 bases and the V segment lost 3 bases, leaving 6 bases of the junction unmatched. CDR3 sequence (DNA): TGTGCCAGCAGCTTCCGACAGGGGACGGCTGGAAACACCATATATTTT. This gives the protein CASSFRQGTAGNTIYF.

The genes are TRBV10-3 and TRBJ2-3, with 12 bases fitting TRBD2. This CDR3 has 16 residues. Unmatched junction bases numbered 7, after V lost 6 bases and J lost 3 bases. Per the germline V gene, CDR1 is ENHRY and CDR2 is SYGVKD. DNA for the CDR3: TGTGCCATCAGGGCAGCTAGCGGGGGGGATACAGATACGCAGTATTTT. Protein product: CAIRAASGGDTDTQYF.

This clone appeared a few times. The CDR3 reads CASSVGGLAGNNEQFF. CDR3 nucleotide sequence: TGTGCCAGCAGCGTAGGGGGACTAGCTGGTAACAATGAGCAGTTCTTC. The chain joins TRBV9 to TRBJ2-1, with 9 bases fitting TRBD2. The ends lost 0 bases at V and 5 bases at J; junction bases unmatched: 6. Per the germline V gene, CDR1 is SGDLS and CDR2 is YYNGEE. The CDR3 contains 16 residues.

The V gene is TRBV7-9, the J gene TRBJ1-2, with a possible D match to TRBD1 (5 bases). This CDR3 has 14 residues. The V end was cut by 3 bases, the J end by 4 bases, with 12 bases between. CDR1 and CDR2 (germline): SEHNR, FQNEAQ (reference sequence). The CDR3 sequence is CASSFSDRSYGYTF. The CDR3 DNA reads TGTGCCAGCAGCTTTAGCGACAGAAGCTATGGCTACACCTTC.

The chain is built from TRBV5-5 and TRBJ1-5, with TRBD1 as a possible D gene (5 bases). Germline assignment: CDR1 SGHKS and CDR2 YYEKEE (reference sequence). This CDR3 is 15 amino acids long. V was pared by 2 bases and J by 9 bases, with 18 bases between. The CDR3 DNA follows: TGTGCCAGCAGCTTCGGTTCAGGGCCCTTGAGGCCCCAGCATTTT. Residues: CASSFGSGPLRPQHF.

CDR3 sequence (DNA): TGTGCCAGCAGTGATTCTAAAGGGGGGGATACGCAGTATTTT. Translated: CASSDSKGGDTQYF. J is TRBJ2-3 and V is TRBV25-1, with D perhaps assigned TRBD1 or TRBD2 (6 bases each). Per the germline V gene, CDR1 is MGHDK and CDR2 is SYGVNS. The V end lost 3 bases, the J end lost 6 bases, and 13 bases lay between the germline ends. The CDR3 sequence is 14 residues long.

This clone appeared once. The chain is built from TRBV6-1 and TRBJ2-5, with 8 bases aligning to TRBD2. J was trimmed by 2 bases and V by 6 bases; bases with no gene match: 2. The V gene's germline CDR1 is MNHNS and CDR2 SASEGT. The CDR3 loop spans 13 amino acids. The CDR3 coding sequence is TGTGCCAGCAGGCGGGAGGCACAAGAGACCCAGTACTTC. Protein product: CASRREAQETQYF.

The J gene is TRBJ2-7, the V gene TRBV6-5, with 10 positions matching TRBD1. The CDR3 is made up of 15 amino acids. Losses at the gene ends were 6 bases for V and 0 bases for J; bases not matched to a gene: 5. Germline lookup yields CDR1 MNHEY and CDR2 SVGAGI. DNA of the CDR3: TGTGCCAGCAGCACAAGGACAGGGGGCTCCTACGAGCAGTACTTC. This translates into CASSTRTGGSYEQYF.

V usage is TRBV5-4 and J usage is TRBJ2-1; 9 positions match TRBD1. The CDR3 has 15 amino acids. Trimming took 5 bases from V and 0 from J; bases not matched to a gene: 3. CDR1 and CDR2 from the germline V gene are SGHNT and YYREEE (reference sequence). The CDR3 sequence: CASSPDRGSYNEQFF. The CDR3, as DNA: TGTGCCAGCAGTCCGGACAGGGGCTCCTACAATGAGCAGTTCTTC.

J is TRBJ2-2 and V is TRBV7-3; the D is unclear. Germline V gene sequence: CDR1 SGHTA, CDR2 FQGTGA. V lost 1 base and J lost 6, with 18 bases in between. The length of the CDR3 is 17 residues. The CDR3 loop reads CASSLNPGRPQPGELFF. The CDR3 nucleotides read TGTGCCAGCAGCTTAAACCCCGGCCGACCACAGCCCGGGGAGCTGTTTTTT.

Only one count was recorded for this clone. The CDR3 reads CATSRGGQLIHF. The CDR3 DNA is TGTGCCACCAGCAGAGGTGGGCAGCTCATCCACTTT. This rearrangement joins TRBV15 to TRBJ1-6, with D uncertain. This CDR3 contains 12 residues. Germline loops: CDR1 LNHNV, CDR2 YYDKDF (reference sequence). With 1 base removed from V and 17 bases from J, the gap between germline ends came to 12 bases. Looking up the rest from reference TRBV15 and TRBJ1-6 gives the full variable domain: DAMVIQNPRYQVTQFGKPVTLSCSQTLNHNVMYWYQQKSSQAPKLLFHYYDKDFNNEADTPDNFQSRRPNTSFCFLDIRSPGLGDTAMYLCATSRGGQLIHFGNGTRLTVT.

The rearrangement joins TRBV7-2 to TRBJ1-5, with D possibly matching TRBD1 (5 bases). The CDR3 has 13 residues. V lost 2 bases to trimming and J lost 4 bases, with 6 bases between them. Germline V lookup: CDR1 SGHTA, CDR2 FQGNSA. CDR3 in amino acids: CASSLTGNQPQHF. CDR3 coding DNA: TGTGCCAGCAGCTTAACAGGTAATCAGCCCCAGCATTTT.

This clone showed up just a few times. V usage is TRBV28 and J usage is TRBJ2-1; 7 positions agree with TRBD2. CDR1 is MDHEN, CDR2 SYDVKM, per germline. The CDR3 runs 15 residues. V shed 3 bases, J shed 8 bases, and the junction held 10 bases outside the gene matches. For the CDR3, the DNA is TGTGCCAGCAGTTTGGGCGGGAGTCCCCTGGATGAGCAGTTCTTC. Its translation is CASSLGGSPLDEQFF.

The chain employs TRBV7-9 and TRBJ2-3, with a tentative D call TRBD1 (5 bases). The CDR3 has 14 residues. Germline values: CDR1 SEHNR, CDR2 FQNEAQ (reference sequence). The V end lost 0 bases, the J end lost 6 bases, and 10 bases lay between the germline ends. The CDR3 sequence: CASSLAGLMDTQYF. CDR3 DNA sequence: TGTGCCAGCAGCTTAGCGGGGCTTATGGATACGCAGTATTTT. The full variable domain, its missing parts supplied by reference TRBV7-9 and TRBJ2-3, is DTGVSQNPRHKITKRGQNVTFRCDPISEHNRLYWYRQTLGQGPEFLTYFQNEAQLEKSRLLSDRFSAERPKGSFSTLEIQRTEQGDSAMYLCASSLAGLMDTQYFGPGTRLTVL.

The CDR3 DNA sequence: TGTGCCAGCACCGGGACAGGGTCGAAAAAACTGTTTTTT. Residues: CASTGTGSKKLFF. V and J are TRBV19 and TRBJ1-4; TRBD1 matches 9 bases. V lost 9 bases to trimming and J lost 9 bases; unmatched junction nucleotides: 8. Germline CDR1 LNHDA, CDR2 SQIVND (reference sequence). CDR3 length: 13 amino acids. The entire variable domain, with the rest obtained from reference TRBV19 and TRBJ1-4, is as follows: DGGITQSPKYLFRKEGQNVTLSCEQNLNHDAMYWYRQDPGQGLRLIYYSQIVNDFQKGDIAEGYSVSREKKESFPLTVTSAQKNPTAFYLCASTGTGSKKLFFGSGTQLSVL.

CDR3: CASRLSREKLFF. As DNA, the CDR3 is TGTGCCAGCAGATTGTCCCGGGAAAAACTGTTTTTT. This chain links TRBV2 with TRBJ1-4; no clear D gene. The CDR3 spans 12 residues. Per germline, CDR1 SNHLY and CDR2 FYNNEI. Trimming took 6 bases from V and 8 from J, leaving 10 bases between them.

V and J are TRBV6-5 and TRBJ1-5, with no clear D. Trimming cost V 0 bases and J 5 bases, with 5 bases left between them. The CDR3 covers 13 residues. CDR1 and CDR2 from the germline V gene are MNHEY and SVGAGI. DNA of the CDR3: TGTGCCAGCAGTTACTCGCAGGATCAGCCCCAGCATTTT. It encodes CASSYSQDQPQHF.

This chain joins TRBV5-1 and TRBJ1-1; D unresolved. Germline loops: CDR1 SGHRS, CDR2 YFSETQ. Trimming stripped 0 bases from V and 0 bases from J, with 3 bases between. This CDR3 contains 13 residues. The CDR3 region is CASSLGLNTEAFF. CDR3 coding DNA: TGCGCCAGCAGCTTGGGCCTGAACACTGAAGCTTTCTTT.

J is TRBJ1-5 and V is TRBV6-1; TRBD1 agrees at 7 bases. From germline, CDR1 is MNHNS and CDR2 SASEGT. The CDR3 runs to 14 residues. With V trimmed by 6 bases and J by 3 bases, 5 bases remained unmatched. This CDR3 reads CASSRQGVNQPQHF. The DNA of the CDR3 is TGTGCCAGCAGCAGACAGGGTGTCAATCAGCCCCAGCATTTT.